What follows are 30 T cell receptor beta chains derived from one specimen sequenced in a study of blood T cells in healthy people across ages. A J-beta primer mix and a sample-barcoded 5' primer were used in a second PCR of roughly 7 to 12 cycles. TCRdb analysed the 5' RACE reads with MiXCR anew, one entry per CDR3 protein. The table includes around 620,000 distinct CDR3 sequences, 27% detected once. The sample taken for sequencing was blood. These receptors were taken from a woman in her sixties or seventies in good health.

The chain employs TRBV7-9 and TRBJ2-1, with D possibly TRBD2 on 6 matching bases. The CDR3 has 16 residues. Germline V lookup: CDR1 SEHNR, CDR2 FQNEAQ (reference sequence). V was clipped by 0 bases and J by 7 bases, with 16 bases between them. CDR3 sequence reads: CASSLATAQRGNEQFF. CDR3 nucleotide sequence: TGTGCCAGCAGCTTAGCCACAGCTCAACGGGGGAATGAGCAGTTCTTC.

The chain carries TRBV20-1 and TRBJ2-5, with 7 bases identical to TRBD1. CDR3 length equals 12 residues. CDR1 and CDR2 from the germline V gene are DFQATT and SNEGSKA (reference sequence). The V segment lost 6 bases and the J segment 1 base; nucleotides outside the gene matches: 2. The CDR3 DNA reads TGCAGTGCGGGACAGCTCCAAGAGACCCAGTACTTC. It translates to CSAGQLQETQYF.

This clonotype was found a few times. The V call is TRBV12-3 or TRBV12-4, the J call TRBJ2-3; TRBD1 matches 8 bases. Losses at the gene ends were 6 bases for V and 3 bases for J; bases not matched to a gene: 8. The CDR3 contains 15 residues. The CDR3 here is CASRGDRGKTDTQYF. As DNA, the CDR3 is TGTGCCAGCAGAGGAGACAGGGGTAAGACAGATACGCAGTATTTT.

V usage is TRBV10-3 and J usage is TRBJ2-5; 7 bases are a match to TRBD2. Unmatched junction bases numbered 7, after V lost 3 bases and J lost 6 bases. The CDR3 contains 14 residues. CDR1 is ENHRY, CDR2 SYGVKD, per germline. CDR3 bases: TGTGCCATCAGTGATGAGACTAGCAGGAAGACCCAGTACTTC. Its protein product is CAISDETSRKTQYF.

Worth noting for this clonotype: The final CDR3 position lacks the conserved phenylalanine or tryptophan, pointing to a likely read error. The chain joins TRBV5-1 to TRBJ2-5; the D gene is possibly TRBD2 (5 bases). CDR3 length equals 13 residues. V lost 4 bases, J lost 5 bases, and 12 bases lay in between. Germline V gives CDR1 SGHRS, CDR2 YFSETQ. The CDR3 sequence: CASSPTSPETQYL. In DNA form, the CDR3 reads TGCGCCAGCAGCCCCACTAGTCCGGAGACCCAGTACCTC.

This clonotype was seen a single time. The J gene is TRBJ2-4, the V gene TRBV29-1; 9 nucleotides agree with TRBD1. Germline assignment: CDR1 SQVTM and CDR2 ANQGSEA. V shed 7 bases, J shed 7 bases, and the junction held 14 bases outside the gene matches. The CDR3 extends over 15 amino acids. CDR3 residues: CSAYLGGQGLNIQYF. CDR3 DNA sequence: TGCAGCGCCTACCTGGGGGGACAGGGCCTGAACATTCAGTACTTC. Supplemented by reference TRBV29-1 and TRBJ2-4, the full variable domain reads SAVISQKPSRDICQRGTSLTIQCQVDSQVTMMFWYRQQPGQSLTLIATANQGSEATYESGFVIDKFPISRPNLTFSTLTVSNMSPEDSSIYLCSAYLGGQGLNIQYFGAGTRLSVL.

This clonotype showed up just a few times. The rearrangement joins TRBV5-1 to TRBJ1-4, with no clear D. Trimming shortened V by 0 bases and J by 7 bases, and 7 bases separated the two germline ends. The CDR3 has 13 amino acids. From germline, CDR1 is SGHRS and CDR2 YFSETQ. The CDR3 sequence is CASSLGGSEKLFF. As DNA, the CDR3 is TGCGCCAGCAGCTTGGGGGGATCTGAAAAACTGTTTTTT.

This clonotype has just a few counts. CDR3 sequence: CASSLGPSSTDTQYF. CDR3 DNA sequence: TGTGCCAGCAGTTTGGGTCCATCTAGCACAGATACGCAGTATTTT. The V call is TRBV12-3 or TRBV12-4, the J call TRBJ2-3; no reliable D call. The V and J ends lost 3 bases and 0 bases respectively, with 10 bases between them. This CDR3 has 15 residues.

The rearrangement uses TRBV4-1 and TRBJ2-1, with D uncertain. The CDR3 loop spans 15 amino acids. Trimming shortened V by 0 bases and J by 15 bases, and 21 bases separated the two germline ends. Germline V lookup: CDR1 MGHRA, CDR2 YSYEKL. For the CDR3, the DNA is TGCGCCAGCAGCCAAGATAGTGGGTATGGGGTAGGTCCGTTCTTC. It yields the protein CASSQDSGYGVGPFF.

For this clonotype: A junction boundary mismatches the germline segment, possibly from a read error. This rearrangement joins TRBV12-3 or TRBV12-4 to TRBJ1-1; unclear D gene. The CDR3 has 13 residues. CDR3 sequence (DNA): TGTGTCAGCAGTTTACAAATGGACACTGAAGCTTTCTTT. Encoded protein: CVSSLQMDTEAFF.

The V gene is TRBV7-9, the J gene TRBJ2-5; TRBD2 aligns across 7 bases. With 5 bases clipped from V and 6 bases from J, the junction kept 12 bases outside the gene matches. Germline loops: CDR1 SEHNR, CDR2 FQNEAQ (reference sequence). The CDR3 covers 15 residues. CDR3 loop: CASSRRSGGMQTQYF. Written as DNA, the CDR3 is TGTGCCAGCAGCCGCAGATCCGGGGGGATGCAGACCCAGTACTTC.

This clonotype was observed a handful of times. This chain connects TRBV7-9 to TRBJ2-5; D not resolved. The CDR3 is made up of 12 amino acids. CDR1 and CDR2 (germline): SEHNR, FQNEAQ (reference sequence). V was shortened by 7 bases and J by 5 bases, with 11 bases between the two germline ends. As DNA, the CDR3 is TGTGCCAGCACCTTTCAAAGGGAGACCCAGTACTTC. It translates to CASTFQRETQYF. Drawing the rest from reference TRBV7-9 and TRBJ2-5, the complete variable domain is DTGVSQNPRHKITKRGQNVTFRCDPISEHNRLYWYRQTLGQGPEFLTYFQNEAQLEKSRLLSDRFSAERPKGSFSTLEIQRTEQGDSAMYLCASTFQRETQYFGPGTRLLVL.

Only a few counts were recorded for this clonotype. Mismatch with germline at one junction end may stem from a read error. Here the CDR3 DNA reads TGTGTCAGCAGCCGGTTTGGACAGGGAGAGACCCAGTACTTC. Amino acid sequence: CVSSRFGQGETQYF. This chain uses TRBV7-9 with TRBJ2-5; 8 nucleotides align to TRBD1. Germline CDR1 SEHNR, CDR2 FQNEAQ (reference sequence). The CDR3 totals 14 residues.

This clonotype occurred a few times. CDR3: CASSRGQIYEQYF. In DNA form, the CDR3 reads TGTGCCAGCAGCAGGGGGCAGATCTACGAGCAGTACTTC. The V gene is TRBV9, the J gene TRBJ2-7, with 7 positions matching TRBD1. This CDR3 comprises 13 residues. V dropped 4 bases and J dropped 3; count of bases not matched to a gene: 4. CDR1 SGDLS and CDR2 YYNGEE come from the germline V gene. The full variable domain, in which reference TRBV9 and TRBJ2-7 provide the parts outside the CDR3, is DSGVTQTPKHLITATGQRVTLRCSPRSGDLSVYWYQQSLDQGLQFLIQYYNGEERAKGNILERFSAQQFPDLHSELNLSSLELGDSALYFCASSRGQIYEQYFGPGTRLTVT.

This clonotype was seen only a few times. The CDR3 coding sequence is TGTGCCATCGATGCGCGGGGACTAGCGGGGGGATTAGCCAATGAGCAGTTCTTC. Its protein is CAIDARGLAGGLANEQFF. The chain employs TRBV7-2 and TRBJ2-1, with 15 bases identical to TRBD2. Germline CDR1 SGHTA, CDR2 FQGNSA. V gave up 10 bases and J gave up 6 bases; unmatched junction bases: 16. This CDR3 has 18 residues.

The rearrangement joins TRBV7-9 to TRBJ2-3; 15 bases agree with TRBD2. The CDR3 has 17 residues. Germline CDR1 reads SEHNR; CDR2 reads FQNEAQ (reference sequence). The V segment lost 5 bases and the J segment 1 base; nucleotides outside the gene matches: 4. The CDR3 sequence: CASSAGLAGGRTDTQYF. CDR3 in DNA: TGTGCCAGCAGCGCGGGACTAGCGGGGGGTCGCACAGATACGCAGTATTTT.

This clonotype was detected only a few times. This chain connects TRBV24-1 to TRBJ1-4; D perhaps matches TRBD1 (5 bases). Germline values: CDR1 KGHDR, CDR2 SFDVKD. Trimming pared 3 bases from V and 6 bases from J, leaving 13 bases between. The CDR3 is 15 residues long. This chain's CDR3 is CATSDPRRGDEKLFF. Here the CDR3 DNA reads TGTGCCACCAGTGATCCCAGGAGGGGTGATGAAAAACTGTTTTTT.

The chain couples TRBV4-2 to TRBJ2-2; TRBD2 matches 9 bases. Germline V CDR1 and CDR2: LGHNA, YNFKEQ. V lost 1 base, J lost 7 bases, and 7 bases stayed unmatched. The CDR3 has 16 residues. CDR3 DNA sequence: TGTGCCAGCAGCCAAGGGGTGCGGGGGGGGTACGGGGAGCTGTTTTTT. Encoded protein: CASSQGVRGGYGELFF.

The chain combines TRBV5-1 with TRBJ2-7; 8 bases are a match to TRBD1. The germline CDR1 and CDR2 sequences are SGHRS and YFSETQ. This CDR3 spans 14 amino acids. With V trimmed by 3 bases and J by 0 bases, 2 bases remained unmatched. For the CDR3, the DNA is TGCGCCAGCAGCTGGACAGGGTTCTCCTACGAGCAGTACTTC. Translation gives CASSWTGFSYEQYF.

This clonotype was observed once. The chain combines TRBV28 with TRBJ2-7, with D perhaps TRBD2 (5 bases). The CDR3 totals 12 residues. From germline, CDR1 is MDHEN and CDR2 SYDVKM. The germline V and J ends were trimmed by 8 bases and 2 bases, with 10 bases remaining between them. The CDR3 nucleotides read TGTGCCAGCTTTGACGGGGCCTACGAGCAGTACTTC. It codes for CASFDGAYEQYF.

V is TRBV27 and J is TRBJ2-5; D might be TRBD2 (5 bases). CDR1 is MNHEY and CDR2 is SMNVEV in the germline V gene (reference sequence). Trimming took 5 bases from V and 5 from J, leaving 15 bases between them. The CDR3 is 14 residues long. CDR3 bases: TGTGCCAGCAGTCCTAGCCGGCCTGGGGAGACCCAGTACTTC. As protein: CASSPSRPGETQYF.

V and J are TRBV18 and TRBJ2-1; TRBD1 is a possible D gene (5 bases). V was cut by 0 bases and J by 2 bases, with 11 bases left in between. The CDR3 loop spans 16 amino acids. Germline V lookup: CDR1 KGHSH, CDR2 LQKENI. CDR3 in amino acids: CASSPPEARAYNEQFF. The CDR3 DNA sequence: TGTGCCAGCTCACCACCCGAAGCCAGGGCCTACAATGAGCAGTTCTTC.

This CDR3 reads CSVRDRGGEKLFF. The CDR3 DNA reads TGCAGCGTTCGGGACAGGGGCGGTGAAAAACTGTTTTTT. The chain couples TRBV29-1 to TRBJ1-4; 10 bases align to TRBD1. V lost 5 bases to trimming and J lost 7 bases; unmatched junction nucleotides: 4. Per germline, CDR1 SQVTM and CDR2 ANQGSEA. The CDR3 is 13 residues long.

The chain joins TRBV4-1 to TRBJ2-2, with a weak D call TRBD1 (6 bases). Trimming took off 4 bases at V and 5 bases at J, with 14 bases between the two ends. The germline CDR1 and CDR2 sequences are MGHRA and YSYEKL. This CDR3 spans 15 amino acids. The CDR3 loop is CASSREGQRTGELFF. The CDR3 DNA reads TGCGCCAGCAGCCGAGAGGGACAAAGGACCGGGGAGCTGTTTTTT.

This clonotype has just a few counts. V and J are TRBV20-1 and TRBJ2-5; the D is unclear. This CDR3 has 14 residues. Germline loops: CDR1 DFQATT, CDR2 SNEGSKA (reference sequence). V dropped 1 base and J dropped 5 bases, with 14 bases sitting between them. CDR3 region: CSARAYSNVETQYF. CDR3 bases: TGCAGTGCTAGAGCCTATAGCAATGTGGAGACCCAGTACTTC.

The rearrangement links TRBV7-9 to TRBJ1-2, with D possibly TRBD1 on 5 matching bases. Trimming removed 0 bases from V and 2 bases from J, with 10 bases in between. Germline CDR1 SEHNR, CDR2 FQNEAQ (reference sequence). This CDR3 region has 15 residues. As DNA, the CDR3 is TGTGCCAGCAGCTTAGCGGGCAGGGCCAACTATGGCTACACCTTC. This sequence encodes CASSLAGRANYGYTF.

The chain's CDR3 is CSAFGTTETQYF. In nucleotides, the CDR3 is TGCAGTGCCTTTGGGACTACAGAGACCCAGTACTTC. V and J are TRBV20-1 and TRBJ2-5, with TRBD2 identical over 7 bases. The germline V gene encodes CDR1 DFQATT and CDR2 SNEGSKA (reference sequence). CDR3 length: 12 residues. After removal of 6 bases from V and 4 bases from J, the junction contained 5 bases not matched to a gene.

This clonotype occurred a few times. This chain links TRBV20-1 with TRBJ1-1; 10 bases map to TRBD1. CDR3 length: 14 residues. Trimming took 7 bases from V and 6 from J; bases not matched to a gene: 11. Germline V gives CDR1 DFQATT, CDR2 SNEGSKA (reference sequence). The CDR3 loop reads CSVRSGTGVAEAFF. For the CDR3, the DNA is TGCAGTGTTCGCTCCGGGACAGGGGTAGCTGAAGCTTTCTTT.

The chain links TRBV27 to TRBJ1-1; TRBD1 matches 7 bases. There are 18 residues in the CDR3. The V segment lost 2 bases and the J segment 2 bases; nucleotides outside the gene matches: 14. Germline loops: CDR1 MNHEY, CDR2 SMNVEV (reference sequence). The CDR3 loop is CASSLRLGGTAVNTEAFF. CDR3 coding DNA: TGTGCCAGCAGTTTAAGGCTCGGGGGGACAGCCGTAAACACTGAAGCTTTCTTT.

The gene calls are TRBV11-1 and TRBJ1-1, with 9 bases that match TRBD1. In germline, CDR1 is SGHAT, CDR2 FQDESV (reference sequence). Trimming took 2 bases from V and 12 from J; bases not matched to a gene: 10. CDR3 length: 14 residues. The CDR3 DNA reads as TGTGCCAGCAGCTTACACCGGGACAGGGAACGTACTTTCTTT. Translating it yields CASSLHRDRERTFF.